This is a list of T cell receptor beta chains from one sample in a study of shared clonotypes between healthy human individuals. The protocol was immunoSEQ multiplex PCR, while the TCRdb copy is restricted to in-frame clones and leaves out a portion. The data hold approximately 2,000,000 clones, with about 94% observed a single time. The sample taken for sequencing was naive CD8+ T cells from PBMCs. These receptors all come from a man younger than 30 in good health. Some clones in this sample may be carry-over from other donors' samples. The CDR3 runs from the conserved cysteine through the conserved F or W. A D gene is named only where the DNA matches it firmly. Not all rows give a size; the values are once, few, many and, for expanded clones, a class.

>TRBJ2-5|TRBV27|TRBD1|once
CASSSLSTGGLGETQYF
TGTGCCAGCAGTTCCCTGTCGACAGGGGGGCTGGGGGAGACCCAGTACTTC
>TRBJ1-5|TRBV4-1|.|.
CASSQADQPQPQHF
TGCGCCAGCAGCCAAGCGGATCAGCCTCAGCCCCAGCATTTT
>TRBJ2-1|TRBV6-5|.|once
CASSYRGNEQFF
TGTGCCAGCAGTTACAGGGGCAATGAGCAGTTCTTC
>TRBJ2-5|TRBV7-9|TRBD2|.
CASSGRLAGGLQETQYF
TGTGCCAGCAGCGGGCGACTAGCGGGAGGCCTTCAAGAGACCCAGTACTTC
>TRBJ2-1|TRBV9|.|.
CASSVNPLGGAYNEQFF
TGTGCCAGCAGCGTAAATCCTTTAGGGGGAGCCTACAATGAGCAGTTCTTC
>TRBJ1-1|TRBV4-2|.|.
CASSLPGEGFTEAFF
TGTGCCAGCAGCCTCCCTGGGGAAGGGTTCACTGAAGCTTTCTTT
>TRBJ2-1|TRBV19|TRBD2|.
CASSIGIAGEQFF
TGTGCCAGTAGTATAGGGATAGCGGGAGAGCAGTTCTTC
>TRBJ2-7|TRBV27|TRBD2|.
CASSLLAGVPYEQYF
TGTGCCAGCAGTTTATTAGCGGGAGTGCCCTACGAGCAGTACTTC
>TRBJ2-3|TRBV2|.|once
CASTGQGVADTQYF
TGTGCCAGCACCGGACAAGGGGTGGCAGATACGCAGTATTTT
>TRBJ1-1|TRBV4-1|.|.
CASTMGGGGTEAFF
TGCGCCAGCACGATGGGGGGAGGAGGAACTGAAGCTTTCTTT
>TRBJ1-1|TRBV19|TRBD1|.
CASSILPRTGIGTEAFF
TGTGCCAGTAGTATCCTACCTCGGACAGGGATCGGGACTGAAGCTTTCTTT
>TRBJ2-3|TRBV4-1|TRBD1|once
CASSQRQGTDTQYF
TGCGCCAGCAGCCAGAGACAGGGGACAGATACGCAGTATTTT
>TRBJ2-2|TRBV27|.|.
CASSELGGGTGELFF
TGTGCCAGCAGTGAGTTGGGGGGTGGCACCGGGGAGCTGTTTTTT
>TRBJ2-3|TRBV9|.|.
CASSTGTTSRGTQYF
TGTGCCAGCAGCACCGGGACCACCTCCCGTGGAACGCAGTATTTT